The subject of this entry is one TCR beta chain. At one end the junction does not follow the germline gene, possibly because of a read error. Samples came from axillary lymph nodes draining the breast cancer. This entry comes from a study of breast tumors, draining lymph nodes, adjacent tissues. TCRdb passed the multiplex PCR reads through MiXCR, listing each CDR3 protein once. The table lists roughly 220,000 distinct CDR3 sequences, under 40% of them singletons. This TCR derives from a female donor with breast cancer. Some clones in this sample may be carry-over from other donors' samples. The material sequenced was axillary lymph node tissue.

CDR3 coding DNA: TGTGCCACCAGCACGGGACAGGGCAATCAGCCCCAGCATTTT. Translated, it gives CATSTGQGNQPQHF. The rearrangement uses TRBV7-3 and TRBJ1-5, with 8 positions matching TRBD1. This CDR3 region has 14 residues. Germline V gives CDR1 SGHTA, CDR2 FQGTGA. The whole variable domain, remainder taken from reference TRBV7-3 and TRBJ1-5, is GAGVSQTPSNKVTEKGKYVELRCDPISGHTALYWYRQSLGQGPEFLIYFQGTGAADDSGLPNDRFFAVRPEGSVSTLKIQRTERGDSAVYLCATSTGQGNQPQHFGDGTRLSIL.